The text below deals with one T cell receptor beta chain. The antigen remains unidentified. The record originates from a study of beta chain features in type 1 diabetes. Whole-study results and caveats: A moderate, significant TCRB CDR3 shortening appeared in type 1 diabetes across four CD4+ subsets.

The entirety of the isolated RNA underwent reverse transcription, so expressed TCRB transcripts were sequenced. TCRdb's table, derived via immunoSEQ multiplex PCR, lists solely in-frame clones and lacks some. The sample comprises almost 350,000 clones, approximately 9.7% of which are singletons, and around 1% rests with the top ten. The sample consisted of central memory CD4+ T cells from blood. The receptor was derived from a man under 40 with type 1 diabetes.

CDR3 DNA sequence: TGTGCCAGCAGTTCCGCCAGGGCCTCGAACACTGAAGCTTTCTTT. Its translation is CASSSARASNTEAFF. This chain links TRBV28 with TRBJ1-1, with D perhaps TRBD1 (5 bases). CDR1 is MDHEN and CDR2 is SYDVKM in the germline V gene. Trimming shortened V by 4 bases and J by 1 base, and 13 bases separated the two germline ends. The CDR3 sequence is 15 residues long. The full variable domain, rest sourced from reference TRBV28 and TRBJ1-1, is DVKVTQSSRYLVKRTGEKVFLECVQDMDHENMFWYRQDPGLGLRLIYFSYDVKMKEKGDIPEGYSVSREKKERFSLILESASTNQTSMYLCASSSARASNTEAFFGQGTRLTVV.